The clone carrying this T cell receptor (beta chain) was counted a single time. The data stem from a study of blood T cell repertoires in COVID-19. Background on the study: COVID-19 samples from acute and convalescent phases originated in the United States, Italy and Spain. Nucleic acid was either cDNA or gDNA, and it came from T cells, B-cell-depleted T cells, or PBMCs.

As processed by the authors: Reference gene primer amplification yielded estimated nucleated cell counts. The method was immunoSEQ multiplex PCR; TCRdb's version includes in-frame clones alone and lacks a portion of them. Clonal size and the V and J genes are those of that table, whereas D and trimming came from the DNA. The profile covers tens of thousands of clones, with roughly 80% appearing a single time and more than 9% taken by the ten largest. The sample was peripheral blood. The TCR comes from a human donor in a cohort sampled during active COVID-19.

CDR3 DNA sequence: TGTGCCATCAGTGAGTCGGCCGTCACCGGGGAGCTGTTTTTT. Translation gives CAISESAVTGELFF. The genes are TRBV10-3 and TRBJ2-2; no reliable D call. The CDR3 contains 14 residues. V lost 0 bases and J lost 4, with 6 bases in between. Per the germline V gene, CDR1 is ENHRY and CDR2 is SYGVKD.